This T cell receptor beta chain came from a study of CD8 T cells in Susac syndrome. Sequencing of TCR beta covered CD8+ and CD4+ T cells obtained from blood. The authors reverse transcribed roughly 0.5 to 1 ug RNA with random hexamers. TCRdb analysed the immunoSEQ multiplex PCR reads with MiXCR anew, one entry per CDR3 protein. Found here are 150,000 to 200,000 distinct CDR3 sequences, approximately 95% of them singletons; the top ten hold around 0.09%. From germline, CDR1 is SGHTA and CDR2 FQGTGA. V gave up 0 bases and J gave up 9 bases; unmatched junction bases: 7. The CDR3 contains 15 residues. This chain joins TRBV7-3 and TRBJ2-1; 8 bases fit TRBD2. This clonotype was obtained from a human donor with multiple sclerosis. Sequencing was done on a sample of CD4+ T cells from PBMCs. The CDR3 spells CASSLTGTSFSEQFF. The CDR3 nucleotides are TGTGCCAGCAGCTTAACTGGGACTAGTTTTTCTGAGCAGTTCTTC.